The 15 T cell receptor beta chains below come from one sample, sequenced in a study of siplizumab effects on memory and regulatory T cells. Using immunoSEQ multiplex PCR, the repertoire was profiled, and TCRdb retains in-frame clones only, with some absent. The sample carries some 65,000 clones, 88% recorded once. What was sequenced was Tregs sorted from blood. These receptors originate from a human donor in good health.

This chain links TRBV6-5 with TRBJ1-2, with D possibly being TRBD1 (6 bases). The CDR3 has 11 amino acids. The ends were cut back, 7 bases at V and 8 bases at J, with 11 bases in the middle. The V gene's germline CDR1 is MNHEY and CDR2 SVGAGI. The DNA for the CDR3 is TGTGCCAGCACCGGGGGCGGCGGCTACACCTTC. Its translation is CASTGGGGYTF.

The gene calls are TRBV30 and TRBJ1-4; D remains unclear. The CDR3 loop spans 13 amino acids. Germline V gene data show CDR1 as GTSNPN and CDR2 as SVGIG (reference sequence). Trimming took off 6 bases at V and 2 bases at J, with 10 bases between the two ends. CDR3 in DNA: TGTGCCTGCTATTCGTGGACTAATGAAAAACTGTTTTTT. Its translation: CACYSWTNEKLFF. Full variable domain (missing parts from reference TRBV30 and TRBJ1-4): SQTIHQWPATLVQPVGSPLSLECTVEGTSNPNLYWYRQAAGRGLQLLFYSVGIGQISSEVPQNLSASRPQDRQFILSSKKLLLSDSGFYLCACYSWTNEKLFFGSGTQLSVL.

This clone was recorded once. This chain links TRBV11-2 with TRBJ1-4; D is undetermined. V was clipped by 3 bases and J by 6 bases, with 14 bases between them. The CDR3 has 15 amino acids. The germline CDR1 and CDR2 sequences are SGHAT and FQNNGV. CDR3 protein: CASSFTVGGDEKLFF. The CDR3 DNA reads TGTGCCAGCAGCTTCACGGTGGGTGGGGATGAAAAACTGTTTTTT.

The chain couples TRBV6-6 to TRBJ2-1, with a possible D match to TRBD1 (6 bases). The CDR3 is made up of 13 amino acids. Germline V CDR1 and CDR2: MNHNY, SVGAGI (reference sequence). Trimming shortened V by 7 bases and J by 9 bases, and 16 bases separated the two germline ends. In DNA, the CDR3 is TGTGCCAGCAAAGGTGCAGGGGTGGGTGAGCAGTTCTTC. This encodes CASKGAGVGEQFF.

The rearrangement links TRBV20-1 to TRBJ2-7; D is uncertain. The V end lost 6 bases, the J end lost 4 bases, and 10 bases lay between the germline ends. The CDR3 has 11 amino acids. The V gene's germline CDR1 is DFQATT and CDR2 SNEGSKA (reference sequence). CDR3 region: CSAPDQYEQYF. CDR3 nucleotides: TGCAGTGCCCCGGATCAGTACGAGCAGTACTTC.

The chain joins TRBV28 to TRBJ1-2; TRBD1 matches at 8 bases. The CDR3 contains 14 residues. V dropped 6 bases and J dropped 5; count of bases not matched to a gene: 8. Germline values: CDR1 MDHEN, CDR2 SYDVKM. The DNA of the CDR3 is TGTGCCAGCAGGTCCGGGACAGGACCTTATGGCTACACCTTC. This gives the protein CASRSGTGPYGYTF.

The J gene is TRBJ2-7, the V gene TRBV5-1, with 7 bases matching TRBD2. This CDR3 spans 14 amino acids. Germline V CDR1 and CDR2: SGHRS, YFSETQ. The trim removed 5 bases at V and 2 bases at J, leaving 7 bases unmatched. CDR3 sequence reads: CASSVDGGTYEQYF. The CDR3 DNA follows: TGCGCCAGCAGTGTTGACGGGGGGACCTACGAGCAGTACTTC.

The J gene is TRBJ2-2, the V gene TRBV9, with TRBD2 identical over 8 bases. From germline, CDR1 is SGDLS and CDR2 YYNGEE. The CDR3 sequence is 16 residues long. After removal of 0 bases from V and 2 bases from J, the junction contained 3 bases not matched to a gene. The CDR3 sequence is CASSVGLAGNTGELFF. The CDR3 nucleotides are TGTGCCAGCAGCGTAGGGCTAGCGGGTAACACCGGGGAGCTGTTTTTT.

This chain links TRBV9 with TRBJ1-1, with D perhaps matching TRBD1 (5 bases). V shed 4 bases and J shed 3 bases, with 10 bases lying between them. Germline lookup yields CDR1 SGDLS and CDR2 YYNGEE. The CDR3 length is 13 residues. The CDR3 loop reads CASSLGVHTEAFF. The CDR3 bases are TGTGCCAGCAGCCTGGGGGTCCACACTGAAGCTTTCTTT.

The rearrangement joins TRBV6-6 to TRBJ1-1; TRBD1 might be the D (6 bases). CDR1 is MNHNY and CDR2 is SVGAGI in the germline V gene (reference sequence). V dropped 7 bases and J dropped 5 bases, with 17 bases sitting between them. This CDR3 comprises 14 residues. The CDR3 nucleotides are TGTGCCAGCACCTGGGGGGGCCGGTGGACTGAAGCTTTCTTT. It codes for CASTWGGRWTEAFF.

This clone is classed as medium-sized. J is TRBJ1-5 and V is TRBV4-1; 10 nucleotides agree with TRBD1. V gave up 4 bases and J gave up 5 bases; unmatched junction bases: 8. The CDR3 length is 16 residues. Germline assignment: CDR1 MGHRA and CDR2 YSYEKL. The chain's CDR3 is CASSLQDRGRDQPQHF. DNA of the CDR3: TGCGCCAGCAGCCTACAGGACAGGGGGAGGGATCAGCCCCAGCATTTT.

The chain employs TRBV5-1 and TRBJ2-3; the D gene is possibly TRBD2 (6 bases). Per the germline V gene, CDR1 is SGHRS and CDR2 is YFSETQ. The V end was cut by 7 bases, the J end by 1 base, with 16 bases between. The CDR3 contains 15 residues. In DNA form, the CDR3 reads TGCGCCAGCGGGAGGTCGAGCAGGGGCACAGATACGCAGTATTTT. Its translation: CASGRSSRGTDTQYF.

The rearrangement uses TRBV18 and TRBJ2-1; 8 bases map to TRBD1. The CDR3 loop spans 15 amino acids. J gave up 4 bases and V 4 bases, and 6 bases lay outside the gene matches. Germline CDR1 KGHSH, CDR2 LQKENI. CDR3 sequence: CASSRQGATYNEQFF. DNA for the CDR3: TGTGCCAGCTCACGGCAGGGGGCCACGTACAATGAGCAGTTCTTC.

The CDR3 here is CASRGSNRDYNTQYF. For the CDR3, the DNA is TGTGCCAGCAGAGGGTCAAACCGGGACTACAATACGCAGTATTTT. The chain is built from TRBV6-1 and TRBJ2-3, with 7 bases matching TRBD2. Germline assignment: CDR1 MNHNS and CDR2 SASEGT. The V gene end was trimmed by 6 bases and the J gene end by 7 bases; junction bases not matched to a gene: 13. The CDR3 totals 15 residues.

The chain carries TRBV30 and TRBJ2-7; the match to TRBD1 covers 11 bases. V lost 4 bases to trimming and J lost 6 bases; unmatched junction nucleotides: 11. The germline V gene has CDR1 GTSNPN and CDR2 SVGIG (reference sequence). The length of the CDR3 is 15 residues. This CDR3 reads CAWNTGQGARSEQYF. The CDR3 DNA sequence: TGTGCCTGGAACACCGGACAGGGGGCTCGGAGCGAGCAGTACTTC.